This T cell receptor beta chain was identified in a study of shared clonotypes between healthy human individuals. The CDR3 totals 16 residues. V gave up 2 bases and J gave up 0 bases, with 12 bases separating them. Germline CDR1 reads SGHRS; CDR2 reads YFSETQ. Using immunoSEQ multiplex PCR, the repertoire was profiled, and TCRdb retains in-frame clones only, with some absent. The sample records about 2 million clones, approximately 95% being singletons. The rearrangement uses TRBV5-1 and TRBJ2-4; D not certain. Sequencing was done on a sample of naive CD4+ T cells sorted from blood. Regarding subset: CD45RA+ positively selected. This receptor was obtained from a man in his late teens or twenties in good health. CDR3 amino acids: CASSLLGPLAKNIQYF. The CDR3 bases are TGCGCCAGCAGCTTATTGGGCCCTCTAGCCAAAAACATTCAGTACTTC.